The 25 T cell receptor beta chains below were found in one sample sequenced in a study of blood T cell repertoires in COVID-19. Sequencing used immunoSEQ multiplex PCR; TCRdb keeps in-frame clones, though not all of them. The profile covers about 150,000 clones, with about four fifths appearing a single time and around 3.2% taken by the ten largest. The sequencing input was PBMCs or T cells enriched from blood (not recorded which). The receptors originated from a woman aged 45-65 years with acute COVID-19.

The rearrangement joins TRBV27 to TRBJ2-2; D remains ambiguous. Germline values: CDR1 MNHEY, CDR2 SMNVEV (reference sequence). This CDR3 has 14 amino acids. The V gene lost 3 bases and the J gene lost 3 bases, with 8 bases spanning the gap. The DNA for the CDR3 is TGTGCCAGCAGTTTCTTGCAGGACACCGGGGAGCTGTTTTTT. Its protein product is CASSFLQDTGELFF.

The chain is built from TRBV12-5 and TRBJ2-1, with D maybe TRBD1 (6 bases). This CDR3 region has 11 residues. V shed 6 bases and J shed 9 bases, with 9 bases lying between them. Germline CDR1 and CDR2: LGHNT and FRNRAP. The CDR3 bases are TGTGCTAGTGGGGTGGACAGTGAGCAGTTCTTC. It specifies CASGVDSEQFF.

The CDR3: CASSETRGGAGELFF. CDR3 nucleotide sequence: TGTGCCAGCAGTGAAACCAGGGGAGGGGCCGGGGAGCTGTTTTTT. V gene TRBV28 combines with J gene TRBJ2-2, with D possibly TRBD2 on 7 matching bases. CDR1 is MDHEN, CDR2 SYDVKM, per germline. Trimming removed 5 bases from V and 6 bases from J, with 16 bases in between. The CDR3 runs 15 residues.

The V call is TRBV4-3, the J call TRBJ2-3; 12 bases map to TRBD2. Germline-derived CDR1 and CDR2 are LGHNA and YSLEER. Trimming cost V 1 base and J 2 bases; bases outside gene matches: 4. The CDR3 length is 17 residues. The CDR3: CASSQGGTSGFTDTQYF. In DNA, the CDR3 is TGCGCCAGCAGCCAAGGGGGGACTAGCGGGTTCACAGATACGCAGTATTTT.

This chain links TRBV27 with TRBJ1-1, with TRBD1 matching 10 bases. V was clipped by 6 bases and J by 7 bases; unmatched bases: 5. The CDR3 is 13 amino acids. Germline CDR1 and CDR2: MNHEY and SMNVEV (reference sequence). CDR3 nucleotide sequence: TGTGCCAGCAGGACAGGACAGGGGGTTGAAGCTTTCTTT. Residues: CASRTGQGVEAFF.

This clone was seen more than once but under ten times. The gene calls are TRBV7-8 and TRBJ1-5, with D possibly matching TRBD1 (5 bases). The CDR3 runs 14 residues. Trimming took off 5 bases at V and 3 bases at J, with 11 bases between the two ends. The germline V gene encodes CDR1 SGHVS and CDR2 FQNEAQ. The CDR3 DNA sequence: TGTGCCAGCAGCGCCGCGACAGTCAATCAGCCCCAGCATTTT. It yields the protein CASSAATVNQPQHF.

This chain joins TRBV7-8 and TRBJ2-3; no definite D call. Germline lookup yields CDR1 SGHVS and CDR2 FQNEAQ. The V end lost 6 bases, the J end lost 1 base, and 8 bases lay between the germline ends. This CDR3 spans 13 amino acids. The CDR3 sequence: CASRFYRTDTQYF. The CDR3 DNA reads TGTGCCAGCAGATTCTACCGCACAGATACGCAGTATTTT.

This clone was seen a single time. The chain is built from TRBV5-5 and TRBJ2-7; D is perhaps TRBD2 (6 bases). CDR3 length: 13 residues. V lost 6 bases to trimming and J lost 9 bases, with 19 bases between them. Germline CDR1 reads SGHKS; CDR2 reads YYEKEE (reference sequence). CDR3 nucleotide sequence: TGTGCCAGCATGGAGGGGAGCGAGGCACGGCAGTACTTC. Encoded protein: CASMEGSEARQYF.

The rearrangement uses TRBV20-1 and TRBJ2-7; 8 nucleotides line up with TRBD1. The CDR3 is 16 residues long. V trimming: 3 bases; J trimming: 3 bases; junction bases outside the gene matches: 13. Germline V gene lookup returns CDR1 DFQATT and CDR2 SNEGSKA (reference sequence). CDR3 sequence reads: CSASPRGTGLNYEQYF. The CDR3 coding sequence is TGCAGTGCTAGTCCCCGGGGGACAGGCCTTAACTACGAGCAGTACTTC.

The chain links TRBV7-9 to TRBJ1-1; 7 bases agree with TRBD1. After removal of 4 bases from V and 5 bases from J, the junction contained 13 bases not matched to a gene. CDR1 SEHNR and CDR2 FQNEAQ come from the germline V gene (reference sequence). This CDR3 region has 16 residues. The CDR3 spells CASSSRGPSRGTEAFF. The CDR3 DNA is TGTGCCAGCAGCTCGAGGGGGCCTTCGAGGGGGACTGAAGCTTTCTTT.

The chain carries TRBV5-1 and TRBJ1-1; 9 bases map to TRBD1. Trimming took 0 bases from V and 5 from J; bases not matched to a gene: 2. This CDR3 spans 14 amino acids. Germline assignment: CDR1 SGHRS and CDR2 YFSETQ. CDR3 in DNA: TGCGCCAGCAGCTTGGCGGACAGGGGAACTGAAGCTTTCTTT. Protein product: CASSLADRGTEAFF.

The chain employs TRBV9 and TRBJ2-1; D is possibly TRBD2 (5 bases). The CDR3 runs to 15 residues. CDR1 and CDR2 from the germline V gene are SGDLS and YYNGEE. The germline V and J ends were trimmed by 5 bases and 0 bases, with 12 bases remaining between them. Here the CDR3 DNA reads TGTGCCAGCAGGGCCAGCGGAAGCTCCTACAATGAGCAGTTCTTC. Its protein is CASRASGSSYNEQFF.

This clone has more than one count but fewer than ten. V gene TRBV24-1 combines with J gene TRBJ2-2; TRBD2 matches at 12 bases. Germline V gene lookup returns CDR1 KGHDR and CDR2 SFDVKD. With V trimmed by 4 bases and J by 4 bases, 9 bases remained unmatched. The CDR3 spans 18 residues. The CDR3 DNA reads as TGTGCCACCAGTGACGGGCTAGCGGGAGGGGTTATCACCGGGGAGCTGTTTTTT. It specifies CATSDGLAGGVITGELFF.

CDR3 protein: CASSLEIAFRLDEQFF. CDR3 nucleotide sequence: TGTGCCAGCAGCTTAGAAATCGCGTTTCGGCTAGATGAGCAGTTCTTC. The J gene is TRBJ2-1, the V gene TRBV7-2; D is unresolved. Germline V lookup: CDR1 SGHTA, CDR2 FQGNSA. The CDR3 is 16 amino acids. V was pared by 1 base and J by 8 bases, with 18 bases between.

Written as DNA, the CDR3 is TGTGCCAGCAGGACGGACTCTTCCTACGAGCAGTACTTC. This codes for CASRTDSSYEQYF. J is TRBJ2-7 and V is TRBV2; D perhaps matches TRBD2 (5 bases). This CDR3 has 13 residues. V dropped 6 bases and J dropped 1 base, with 10 bases sitting between them. Per germline, CDR1 SNHLY and CDR2 FYNNEI.

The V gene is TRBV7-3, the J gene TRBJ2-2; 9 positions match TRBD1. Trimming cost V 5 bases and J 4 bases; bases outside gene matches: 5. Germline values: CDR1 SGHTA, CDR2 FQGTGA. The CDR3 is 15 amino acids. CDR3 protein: CASSQGQGATGELFF. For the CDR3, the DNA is TGTGCCAGCAGCCAGGGACAGGGTGCCACCGGGGAGCTGTTTTTT.

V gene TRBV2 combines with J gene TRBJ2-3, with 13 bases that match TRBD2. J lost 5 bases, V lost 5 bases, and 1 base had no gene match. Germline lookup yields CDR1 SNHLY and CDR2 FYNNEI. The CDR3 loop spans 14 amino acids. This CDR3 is CASSWTSGRDTQYF. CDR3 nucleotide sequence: TGTGCCAGCAGTTGGACTAGCGGGAGAGATACGCAGTATTTT. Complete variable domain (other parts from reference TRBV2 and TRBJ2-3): EPEVTQTPSHQVTQMGQEVILRCVPISNHLYFYWYRQILGQKVEFLVSFYNNEISEKSEIFDDQFSVERPDGSNFTLKIRSTKLEDSAMYFCASSWTSGRDTQYFGPGTRLTVL.

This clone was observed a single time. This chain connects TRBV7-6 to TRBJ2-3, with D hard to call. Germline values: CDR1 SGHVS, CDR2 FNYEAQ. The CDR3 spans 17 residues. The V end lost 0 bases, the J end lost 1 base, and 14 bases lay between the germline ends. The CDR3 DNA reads TGTGCCAGCAGCTTAGCCCCGTCGGCGGAGCGCACAGATACGCAGTATTTT. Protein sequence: CASSLAPSAERTDTQYF.

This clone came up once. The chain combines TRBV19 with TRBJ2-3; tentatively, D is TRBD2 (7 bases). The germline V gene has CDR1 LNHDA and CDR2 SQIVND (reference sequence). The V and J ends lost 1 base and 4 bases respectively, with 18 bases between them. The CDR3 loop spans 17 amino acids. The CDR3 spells CASSIGGGRGSADTQYF. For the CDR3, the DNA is TGTGCCAGTAGTATAGGAGGGGGGAGGGGTTCGGCAGATACGCAGTATTTT.

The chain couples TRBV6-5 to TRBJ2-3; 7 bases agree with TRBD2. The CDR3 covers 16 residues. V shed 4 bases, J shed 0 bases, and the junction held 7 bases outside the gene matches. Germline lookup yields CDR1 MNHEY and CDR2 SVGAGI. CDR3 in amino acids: CASSFGRSRSTDTQYF. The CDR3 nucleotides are TGTGCCAGCAGTTTCGGGAGGAGCCGTAGCACAGATACGCAGTATTTT.

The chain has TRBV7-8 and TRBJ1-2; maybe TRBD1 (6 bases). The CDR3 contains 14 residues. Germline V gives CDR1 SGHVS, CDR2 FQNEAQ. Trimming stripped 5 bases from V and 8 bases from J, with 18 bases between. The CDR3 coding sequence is TGTGCCAGCAGCCCCTCCGGGACAAGAGAGGGCTACACCTTC. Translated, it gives CASSPSGTREGYTF.

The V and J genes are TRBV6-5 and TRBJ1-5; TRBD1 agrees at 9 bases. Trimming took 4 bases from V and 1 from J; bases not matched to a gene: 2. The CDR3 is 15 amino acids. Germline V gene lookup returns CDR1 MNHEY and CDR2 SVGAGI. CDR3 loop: CASSSGTGSNQPQHF. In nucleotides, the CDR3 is TGTGCCAGCAGTTCCGGGACAGGGAGCAATCAGCCCCAGCATTTT.

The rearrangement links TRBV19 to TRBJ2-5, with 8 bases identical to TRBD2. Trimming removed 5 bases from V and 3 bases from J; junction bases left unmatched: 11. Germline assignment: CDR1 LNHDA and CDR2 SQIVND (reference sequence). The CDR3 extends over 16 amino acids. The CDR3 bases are TGTGCCAGTAGTCCAGCGGGGGCAGGGAAAGAAGAGACCCAGTACTTC. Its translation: CASSPAGAGKEETQYF.

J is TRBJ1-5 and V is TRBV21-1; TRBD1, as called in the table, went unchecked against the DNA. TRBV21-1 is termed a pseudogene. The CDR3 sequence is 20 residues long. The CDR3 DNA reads TGTGCCAGCAGCAAAGGTCGGACCATGGGACAGCAATATAGCAATCAGCCCCAGCATTTT. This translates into CASSKGRTMGQQYSNQPQHF.

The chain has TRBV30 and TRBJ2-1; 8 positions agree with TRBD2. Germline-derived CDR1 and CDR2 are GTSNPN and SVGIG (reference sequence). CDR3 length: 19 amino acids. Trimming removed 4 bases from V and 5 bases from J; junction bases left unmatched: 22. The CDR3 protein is CAWNQRTSRRLKVNNEQFF. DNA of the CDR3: TGTGCCTGGAACCAAAGGACTAGCCGGAGACTTAAGGTAAACAATGAGCAGTTCTTC.